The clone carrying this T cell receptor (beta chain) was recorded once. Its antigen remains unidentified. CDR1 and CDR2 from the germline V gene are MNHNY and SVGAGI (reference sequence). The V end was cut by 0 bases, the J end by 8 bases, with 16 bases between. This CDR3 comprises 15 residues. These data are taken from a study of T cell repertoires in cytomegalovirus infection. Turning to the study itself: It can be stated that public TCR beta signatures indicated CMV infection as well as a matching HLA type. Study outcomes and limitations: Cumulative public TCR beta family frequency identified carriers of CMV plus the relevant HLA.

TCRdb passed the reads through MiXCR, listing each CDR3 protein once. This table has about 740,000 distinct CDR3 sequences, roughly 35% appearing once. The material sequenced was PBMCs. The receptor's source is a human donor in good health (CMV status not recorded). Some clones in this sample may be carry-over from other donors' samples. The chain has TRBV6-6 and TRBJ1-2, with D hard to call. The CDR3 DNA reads TGTGCCAGCAGTTACTCTAGGACCGCGCTGAAGGGCTACACCTTC. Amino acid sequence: CASSYSRTALKGYTF.